The following is a T cell receptor (beta chain) sequence with its context. Naive, central memory, regulatory and stem cell-like memory cells within the CD4+ compartment were sorted using CD45RO/CCR7/CD25/CD127/CD95/CD27. The source of the sample is a study of beta chain features in type 1 diabetes. V was pared by 1 base and J by 7 bases, with 6 bases of the junction left unmatched. Germline CDR1 reads SGHTA; CDR2 reads FQGTGA. This CDR3 contains 15 residues. Of the isolated RNA, all was reverse transcribed, and so the sequenced material was expressed TCRB transcripts. TCRdb's copy holds only in-frame clones and misses some; the assay was immunoSEQ multiplex PCR. This sample has about 340,000 clones, with 6.5% to 10% found just once.

The origin of this receptor is a woman younger than 35 in good health. The V gene is TRBV7-3, the J gene TRBJ2-1; 8 bases match TRBD2. The specimen was central memory CD4+ T cells from blood. CDR3 region: CASSLNGRAGNEQFF. As DNA, the CDR3 is TGTGCCAGCAGCTTAAACGGGAGGGCTGGTAATGAGCAGTTCTTC.